The source of this TCR beta chain is a study of cytomegalovirus exposure and HLA in healthy donors. Study-level points and caveats: A missense DCLRE1C variant was associated with V- and J-gene trimming of TCR beta chains in a later analysis, and an independent cohort replicated the association. CMV antigen specificity was confirmed in vitro for a few CMV-associated chains.

Primers for the PCR totalled 60 Vbeta and 13 Jbeta. The assay was immunoSEQ multiplex PCR, and TCRdb's table has in-frame clones only and misses some. The table has about 95,000 clones, under 85% seen once. This clone has more than one count but fewer than ten. Its target is unknown. Sequenced material: PBMCs. This clonotype was obtained from a woman in her forties in good health and CMV-seropositive.

The CDR3 here is CASSLWGSESVNEQFF. The CDR3 DNA follows: TGTGCCAGCAGTTTATGGGGTAGCGAGTCCGTCAATGAGCAGTTCTTC. The chain combines TRBV28 with TRBJ2-1; possibly TRBD2 for D (5 bases). The CDR3 is 16 amino acids. V lost 0 bases to trimming and J lost 6 bases, with 15 bases between them. CDR1 is MDHEN, CDR2 SYDVKM, per germline.